This T cell receptor (beta chain) was found in a study of T cell responses to AZD1222 COVID-19 vaccine. General observations from the study: No day 14 peak samples; only post-peak repertoires were characterized. Vaccine-associated CD4 TCRs ranged over spike, dominating at 160-218 and 743-854.

Sequencing used immunoSEQ multiplex PCR; TCRdb keeps in-frame clones, though not all of them. Of about 140,000 clones listed, 92% are singletons. Deletions cut 1 base from V and 4 bases from J, with 7 bases between. Germline V gene sequence: CDR1 SEHNR, CDR2 FQNEAQ (reference sequence). The CDR3 sequence is 13 residues long. This clone came up once. What it binds is not known. Material: peripheral blood, obtained on day 0 of AZD1222 vaccination. The sequence was obtained from an adult in good health. The gene calls are TRBV7-9 and TRBJ1-2; perhaps TRBD1 as D (5 bases). CDR3 loop: CASSLVTVYGYTF. The CDR3 coding sequence is TGTGCCAGCAGCTTAGTGACAGTCTATGGCTACACCTTC.